The entry below gives a single T cell receptor beta chain sequence along with its context. The ends were cut back, 5 bases at V and 0 bases at J, with 5 bases in the middle. CDR3 length: 13 amino acids. Germline V gives CDR1 SGHTA, CDR2 FQGNSA. The table came from immunoSEQ multiplex PCR; TCRdb's copy has only in-frame clones and leaves some out. In the table there are about 150,000 clones, 80% to 95% of which are singletons. This entry is derived from a study of control samples from healthy donors and cancer patients. This sequence originates from a young man in good health. The chain combines TRBV7-2 with TRBJ1-3; no firm D call. Input material: blood. The CDR3 DNA reads as TGTGCCAGCAGCCCAGTCTCTGGAAACACCATATATTTT. This translates into CASSPVSGNTIYF.